This TCR beta chain is drawn from a study of naive and memory T cell subsets. Findings and caveats of the study: Especially in CD8 cells, naive repertoires contained a few larger clonotypes, possibly CD45RA-re-expressing memory cells. Diversity fell and Gini index rose from naive through CM, EM, EMRA.

The length of the CDR3 is 16 residues. Germline V gene lookup returns CDR1 MGHDK and CDR2 SYGVNS. Trimming took 1 base from V and 2 from J; bases not matched to a gene: 8. Cells stained for CD3, CD4, CD8, CD45RA and CD27 were sorted into four subsets. The ligated cDNA underwent four PCR rounds using SP2 and nested alpha and beta constant-region primers. MiXCR was run by TCRdb on the UMI-ligation and nested PCR reads, yielding one entry per CDR3 protein. This table holds 35 to 50 distinct CDR3 sequences. As regards this clonotype: The antigen is not known. The library was designed around alpha chains, so this beta chain is a stray read whose abundance carries little weight.

The sequence was obtained from a human donor in good health. J is TRBJ2-7 and V is TRBV25-1; 7 bases map to TRBD1. Sequenced: naive CD8+ T cells from blood. The CDR3, as DNA: TGTGCCAGCAGTGAATCTGGCAGGGGGATACCCTACGAGCAGTACTTC. Amino acids: CASSESGRGIPYEQYF.